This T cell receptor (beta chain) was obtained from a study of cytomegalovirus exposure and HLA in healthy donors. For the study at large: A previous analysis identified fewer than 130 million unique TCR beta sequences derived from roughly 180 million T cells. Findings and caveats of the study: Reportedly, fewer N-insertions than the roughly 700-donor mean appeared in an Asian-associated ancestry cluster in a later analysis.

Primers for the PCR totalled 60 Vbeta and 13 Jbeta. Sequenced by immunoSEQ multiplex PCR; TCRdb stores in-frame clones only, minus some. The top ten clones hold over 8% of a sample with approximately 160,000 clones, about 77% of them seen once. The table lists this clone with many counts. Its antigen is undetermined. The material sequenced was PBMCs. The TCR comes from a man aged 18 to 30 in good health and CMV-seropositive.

This chain's CDR3 is CASSQEARGNTEAFF. In DNA, the CDR3 is TGCGCCAGCAGCCAAGAGGCCAGGGGGAACACTGAAGCTTTCTTT. The chain links TRBV4-1 to TRBJ1-1; possible D gene TRBD1, 6 bases. In germline, CDR1 is MGHRA, CDR2 YSYEKL. Trimming stripped 0 bases from V and 1 base from J, with 9 bases between. This CDR3 spans 15 amino acids.